A single sample is the source of the 26 T cell receptor beta chains below, sequenced in a study of blood T cell repertoires in COVID-19. TCRdb's table, derived via immunoSEQ multiplex PCR, lists solely in-frame clones and lacks some. The sample yields about 130,000 clones, around four fifths seen once. Sequencing used PBMCs or T cells enriched from blood (not recorded which). Source of these receptors: a man aged 30-40 years who had recovered from COVID-19.

The chain carries TRBV19 and TRBJ1-1; weak D call: TRBD1 (6 bases). This CDR3 region has 12 residues. CDR1 and CDR2 from the germline V gene are LNHDA and SQIVND (reference sequence). V shed 7 bases and J shed 4 bases, with 10 bases lying between them. For the CDR3, the DNA is TGTGCCAGTACAGGGGCGGTCACTGAAGCTTTCTTT. This sequence encodes CASTGAVTEAFF. The full variable domain, completed using reference TRBV19 and TRBJ1-1, is DGGITQSPKYLFRKEGQNVTLSCEQNLNHDAMYWYRQDPGQGLRLIYYSQIVNDFQKGDIAEGYSVSREKKESFPLTVTSAQKNPTAFYLCASTGAVTEAFFGQGTRLTVV.

The rearrangement links TRBV27 to TRBJ2-3; 14 bases align to TRBD2. In germline, CDR1 is MNHEY, CDR2 SMNVEV (reference sequence). The CDR3 is 18 amino acids. J gave up 5 bases and V 0 bases, and 7 bases lay outside the gene matches. The CDR3 bases are TGTGCCAGCAGTTTATCCCCGGGACTAGCGGGAGCTGAAGATACGCAGTATTTT. This sequence encodes CASSLSPGLAGAEDTQYF.

The chain has TRBV6-5 and TRBJ2-7; 7 bases align to TRBD1. V lost 7 bases and J lost 2; bases outside the gene matches: 8. CDR1 and CDR2 (germline): MNHEY, SVGAGI. CDR3 length equals 14 residues. DNA of the CDR3: TGTGCCAGCAAAGAGGGGGCGCTAGCCTACGAGCAGTACTTC. Translation gives CASKEGALAYEQYF.

The gene calls are TRBV2 and TRBJ1-5; 7 nucleotides match TRBD1. The germline V gene has CDR1 SNHLY and CDR2 FYNNEI. The V and J ends lost 2 bases and 4 bases, in that order; junction bases with no gene match: 5. The CDR3 has 15 residues. The CDR3 sequence: CASSEQGGYNQPQHF. For the CDR3, the DNA is TGTGCCAGCAGTGAACAGGGGGGTTATAATCAGCCCCAGCATTTT.

This clone was seen only once. In DNA, the CDR3 is TGTGCCAGCAGCTTGACAGGGGATGGCTACACCTTC. This codes for CASSLTGDGYTF. This sequence joins TRBV7-9 and TRBJ1-2; 8 nucleotides match TRBD1. The J segment lost 6 bases and the V segment lost 3 bases, leaving 0 bases of the junction unmatched. CDR1 is SEHNR and CDR2 is FQNEAQ in the germline V gene (reference sequence). The CDR3 extends over 12 amino acids. The full variable domain, in which reference TRBV7-9 and TRBJ1-2 provide the parts outside the CDR3, is DTGVSQNPRHKITKRGQNVTFRCDPISEHNRLYWYRQTLGQGPEFLTYFQNEAQLEKSRLLSDRFSAERPKGSFSTLEIQRTEQGDSAMYLCASSLTGDGYTFGSGTRLTVV.

V usage is TRBV24-1 and J usage is TRBJ2-5; 7 nucleotides match TRBD1. V trimming: 10 bases; J trimming: 1 base; junction bases outside the gene matches: 8. The CDR3 loop spans 14 amino acids. Germline CDR1 is KGHDR and CDR2 is SFDVKD. The CDR3 DNA sequence: TGTGCCACAAGAAGGGGGCCCGGCCAAGAGACCCAGTACTTC. It encodes CATRRGPGQETQYF.

J is TRBJ2-3 and V is TRBV7-2; possibly TRBD2 for D (5 bases). Germline CDR1 is SGHTA and CDR2 is FQGNSA. This CDR3 has 15 amino acids. Trimming removed 7 bases from V and 2 bases from J, with 16 bases in between. CDR3 sequence reads: CASIDYSGSTDTQYF. The CDR3 region has the DNA TGTGCCAGCATCGACTACTCAGGCTCCACAGATACGCAGTATTTT.

The J gene is TRBJ1-1, the V gene TRBV15; D is unclear. V was clipped by 0 bases and J by 11 bases, with 22 bases between them. Germline V lookup: CDR1 LNHNV, CDR2 YYDKDF (reference sequence). This CDR3 is 16 amino acids long. CDR3 bases: TGTGCCACCAGCAGAGATACGGGGAGGAGGTCGGGAAACGCTTTCTTT. Translating gives CATSRDTGRRSGNAFF.

The rearrangement joins TRBV5-6 to TRBJ2-1, with TRBD2 matching over 7 bases. CDR1 is SGHDT and CDR2 is YYEEEE in the germline V gene. The V segment lost 0 bases and the J segment 6 bases; nucleotides outside the gene matches: 12. The CDR3 sequence is 17 residues long. The CDR3 region has the DNA TGTGCCAGCAGCTTGGGCGGGAGTCGGAGGAACCTCAATGAGCAGTTCTTC. It specifies CASSLGGSRRNLNEQFF.

The J gene is TRBJ2-3, the V gene TRBV6-1; 9 positions match TRBD2. This CDR3 is built from 16 residues. J gave up 3 bases and V 1 base, and 5 bases lay outside the gene matches. CDR1 and CDR2 (germline): MNHNS, SASEGT. The CDR3 reads CASSEGLAGETDTQYF. CDR3 nucleotide sequence: TGTGCCAGCAGTGAAGGATTAGCGGGGGAGACAGATACGCAGTATTTT.

The V and J genes are TRBV19 and TRBJ2-5; TRBD2 is a possible D gene (5 bases). V was clipped by 0 bases and J by 5 bases, with 13 bases between them. The CDR3 has 15 residues. Per the germline V gene, CDR1 is LNHDA and CDR2 is SQIVND (reference sequence). This chain's CDR3 is CASSIDRTGMETQYF. CDR3 coding DNA: TGTGCCAGTAGTATAGATCGGACTGGTATGGAGACCCAGTACTTC.

V usage is TRBV9 and J usage is TRBJ1-2; a possible D gene is TRBD1 (5 bases). The V gene's germline CDR1 is SGDLS and CDR2 YYNGEE. The ends were cut back, 3 bases at V and 7 bases at J, with 13 bases in the middle. This CDR3 has 13 residues. The CDR3 DNA reads as TGTGCCAGCAGCGCAGGGCCAGTCGGTGGCTACACCTTC. It codes for CASSAGPVGGYTF. Variable domain in full (rest from reference TRBV9 and TRBJ1-2): DSGVTQTPKHLITATGQRVTLRCSPRSGDLSVYWYQQSLDQGLQFLIQYYNGEERAKGNILERFSAQQFPDLHSELNLSSLELGDSALYFCASSAGPVGGYTFGSGTRLTVV.

The V gene is TRBV19, the J gene TRBJ2-7, with TRBD2 matching 9 bases. The ends lost 4 bases at V and 3 bases at J; junction bases unmatched: 10. Germline V gene lookup returns CDR1 LNHDA and CDR2 SQIVND (reference sequence). The CDR3 is 16 amino acids. CDR3 coding DNA: TGTGCCAGTAGTACTAGCGGGACTTTCCCAAACTACGAGCAGTACTTC. Translating gives CASSTSGTFPNYEQYF.

The chain has TRBV19 and TRBJ1-6; no firm D call. V gave up 9 bases and J gave up 7 bases, with 10 bases separating them. The CDR3 length is 12 residues. Germline-derived CDR1 and CDR2 are LNHDA and SQIVND (reference sequence). DNA of the CDR3: TGTGCCAGCGGACTGGGGAATTCACCCCTCCACTTT. This sequence encodes CASGLGNSPLHF.

This chain connects TRBV2 to TRBJ1-5, with D possibly TRBD1 on 6 matching bases. The CDR3 sequence is 14 residues long. Germline CDR1 is SNHLY and CDR2 is FYNNEI. Trimming shortened V by 4 bases and J by 0 bases, and 7 bases separated the two germline ends. CDR3 region: CASSADSSNQPQHF. CDR3 nucleotide sequence: TGTGCCAGCAGTGCGGACAGTAGCAATCAGCCCCAGCATTTT. The entire variable domain, with the rest obtained from reference TRBV2 and TRBJ1-5, is as follows: EPEVTQTPSHQVTQMGQEVILRCVPISNHLYFYWYRQILGQKVEFLVSFYNNEISEKSEIFDDQFSVERPDGSNFTLKIRSTKLEDSAMYFCASSADSSNQPQHFGDGTRLSIL.

DNA of the CDR3: TGCGCCAGCAGCTTGGAGGGGTCCTACGAGCAGTACTTC. Translation gives CASSLEGSYEQYF. The gene calls are TRBV5-1 and TRBJ2-7, with D perhaps TRBD1 (5 bases). Germline assignment: CDR1 SGHRS and CDR2 YFSETQ. The ends were cut back, 0 bases at V and 1 base at J, with 5 bases in the middle. The CDR3 sequence is 13 residues long.

The CDR3 DNA follows: TGTGCCTGGAGCGCGGGACAGGGGGACGAAAAACTGTTTTTT. This codes for CAWSAGQGDEKLFF. The rearrangement links TRBV30 to TRBJ1-4, with TRBD1 matching 11 bases. The CDR3 extends over 14 amino acids. The ends lost 3 bases at V and 8 bases at J; junction bases unmatched: 5. Germline V gene data show CDR1 as GTSNPN and CDR2 as SVGIG (reference sequence). Variable domain in full (rest from reference TRBV30 and TRBJ1-4): SQTIHQWPATLVQPVGSPLSLECTVEGTSNPNLYWYRQAAGRGLQLLFYSVGIGQISSEVPQNLSASRPQDRQFILSSKKLLLSDSGFYLCAWSAGQGDEKLFFGSGTQLSVL.

This clone was picked up a small number of times. CDR3 sequence: CSVSGLMNTEAFF. The DNA for the CDR3 is TGCAGCGTCAGTGGACTCATGAACACTGAAGCTTTCTTT. The genes are TRBV29-1 and TRBJ1-1; D gene unclear. The ends were cut back, 6 bases at V and 0 bases at J, with 11 bases in the middle. Germline CDR1 reads SQVTM; CDR2 reads ANQGSEA. This CDR3 comprises 13 residues.

The V gene is TRBV27, the J gene TRBJ2-1; TRBD1 matches at 7 bases. The junction had 8 bases not matched to a gene; V was cut back by 6 bases and J by 3 bases. The CDR3 loop spans 15 amino acids. Germline V lookup: CDR1 MNHEY, CDR2 SMNVEV (reference sequence). In DNA form, the CDR3 reads TGTGCCAGCAGGGTCACAGGGGCCCTCTACAATGAGCAGTTCTTC. Encoded protein: CASRVTGALYNEQFF.

The chain joins TRBV7-6 to TRBJ1-1; 11 bases align to TRBD1. Germline V gene lookup returns CDR1 SGHVS and CDR2 FNYEAQ. The trim removed 1 base at V and 5 bases at J, leaving 6 bases unmatched. The CDR3 totals 16 residues. CDR3 nucleotides: TGTGCCAGCAGCTTAGGAGGGACAGGGGGACAAACTGAAGCTTTCTTT. Translating gives CASSLGGTGGQTEAFF. Full variable domain (outside the CDR3, taken from reference TRBV7-6 and TRBJ1-1): GAGVSQSPRYKVTKRGQDVALRCDPISGHVSLYWYRQALGQGPEFLTYFNYEAQQDKSGLPNDRFSAERPEGSISTLTIQRTEQRDSAMYRCASSLGGTGGQTEAFFGQGTRLTVV.

This chain links TRBV2 with TRBJ1-5; D ambiguous. The germline V and J ends were trimmed by 4 bases and 4 bases, with 20 bases remaining between them. CDR3 length: 17 amino acids. Germline V gene lookup returns CDR1 SNHLY and CDR2 FYNNEI. CDR3 residues: CASSGPSITRDNQPQHF. The CDR3 DNA is TGTGCCAGCAGTGGACCATCGATAACCCGGGATAATCAGCCCCAGCATTTT. The complete variable domain, with remaining parts taken from reference TRBV2 and TRBJ1-5, reads EPEVTQTPSHQVTQMGQEVILRCVPISNHLYFYWYRQILGQKVEFLVSFYNNEISEKSEIFDDQFSVERPDGSNFTLKIRSTKLEDSAMYFCASSGPSITRDNQPQHFGDGTRLSIL.

V usage is TRBV19 and J usage is TRBJ2-7; TRBD1 is a possible D gene (6 bases). V lost 5 bases and J lost 4, with 9 bases in between. CDR1 and CDR2 from the germline V gene are LNHDA and SQIVND (reference sequence). This CDR3 region has 12 residues. The DNA of the CDR3 is TGTGCCAGTAGTCTAACAGGGTACGAGCAGTACTTC. As protein: CASSLTGYEQYF.

The chain carries TRBV10-3 and TRBJ1-1; D gene unclear. V was trimmed by 7 bases and J by 3 bases, leaving 12 bases between them. Germline assignment: CDR1 ENHRY and CDR2 SYGVKD. The CDR3 contains 13 residues. The CDR3 region has the DNA TGTGCCATCACTTTTGGGAGGGACACTGAAGCTTTCTTT. Amino acids: CAITFGRDTEAFF.

This clone was detected only a few times. CDR3 nucleotide sequence: TGTGCCAGCAGCTTACAGGGTTCTTCGTACGAGCAGTACTTC. Its translation is CASSLQGSSYEQYF. The chain has TRBV5-6 and TRBJ2-7, with D possibly TRBD1 on 6 matching bases. CDR1 is SGHDT, CDR2 YYEEEE, per germline. V lost 2 bases, J lost 4 bases, and 13 bases lay in between. The CDR3 is made up of 14 amino acids.

This clone has more than one count but fewer than ten. The genes are TRBV3-1 (or the pseudogene TRBV3-2) and TRBJ1-3; D remains ambiguous. Between the trimmed V and J ends, which lost 0 bases and 0 bases, there was a span of 3 bases. Germline values: CDR1 LGHDT, CDR2 YNNKEL (reference sequence). This CDR3 is 14 amino acids long. This CDR3 reads CASSQDSSGNTIYF. CDR3 nucleotides: TGTGCCAGCAGCCAAGACAGCTCTGGAAACACCATATATTTT.

This CDR3 is CASSVARNTEAFF. The CDR3 bases are TGTGCCAGCAGCGTAGCCAGGAACACTGAAGCTTTCTTT. V is TRBV9 and J is TRBJ1-1; D call uncertain. The ends were cut back, 0 bases at V and 1 base at J, with 4 bases in the middle. The CDR3 loop spans 13 amino acids. Germline V gives CDR1 SGDLS, CDR2 YYNGEE. The complete variable domain, with remaining parts taken from reference TRBV9 and TRBJ1-1, reads DSGVTQTPKHLITATGQRVTLRCSPRSGDLSVYWYQQSLDQGLQFLIQYYNGEERAKGNILERFSAQQFPDLHSELNLSSLELGDSALYFCASSVARNTEAFFGQGTRLTVV.